These T cell receptor beta chains were read from a single sample in a study of blood T cell repertoires in COVID-19. Clones were sequenced by immunoSEQ multiplex PCR, and TCRdb holds only the in-frame ones, with some missing. In the table there are 250,000 to 350,000 clones, approximately 85% of which are singletons. Input material: PBMCs or T cells enriched from blood (not recorded which). These TCRs come from a woman aged 25 to 39 who had recovered from COVID-19. Both conserved end residues are part of each CDR3. A D gene is named only where the DNA matches it firmly.

CDR3 protein	D gene	V gene	J gene
CASIPDRYTDTQYF	-	TRBV27	TRBJ2-3
CAISGPGQGYEQYF	TRBD1	TRBV10-3	TRBJ2-7
CASSQGAGTRYEQYF	TRBD2	TRBV3-1/TRBV3-2	TRBJ2-7
CASSLGAGQETQYF	-	TRBV5-1	TRBJ2-5
CSVEGRTQDEQFF	-	TRBV29-1	TRBJ2-1
CASSQGGGNSPLHF	-	TRBV4-1	TRBJ1-6
CASSSSMNTEAFF	-	TRBV7-3	TRBJ1-1
CASSLETGTGSSYNSPLHF	TRBD1	TRBV11-2	TRBJ1-6
CASSLQPAYNEQFF	-	TRBV11-2	TRBJ2-1
CASSKTGGAGFQPQHF	TRBD1	TRBV7-2	TRBJ1-5
CARMTKRTEAFF	-	TRBV5-4	TRBJ1-1
CASSDQGQRMNTEAFF	TRBD1	TRBV2	TRBJ1-1
CASSPVRTGSNTF	-	TRBV5-6	TRBJ1-2
CASSIEGQGSTEAFF	TRBD1	TRBV19	TRBJ1-1
CASSLVGQNARGYTF	TRBD1	TRBV7-9	TRBJ1-2
CASSQAWTGAMNTEAFF	TRBD1	TRBV4-1	TRBJ1-1
CASSSTGTGNTEAFF	-	TRBV25-1	TRBJ1-1
CASSVSGTTNTEAFF	-	TRBV9	TRBJ1-1
CASSERGGQETQYF	TRBD2	TRBV19	TRBJ2-5
CASSPGGLYEKLFF	TRBD1	TRBV5-5	TRBJ1-4
CASKWTSGITDTQYF	TRBD2	TRBV2	TRBJ2-3
CASSLSPAGVGNQPQHF	-	TRBV5-6	TRBJ1-5
CASSLAGGVLYEQYF	-	TRBV7-9	TRBJ2-7
CASRRTGVGGYTF	-	TRBV28	TRBJ1-2
CASSPGGLGSHEQYF	TRBD2	TRBV11-2	TRBJ2-7
CASSLGGGLLSSYNEQFF	TRBD1	TRBV7-8	TRBJ2-1
CASSFQGARETQYF	TRBD1	TRBV5-1	TRBJ2-5
CASSFSGMNTEAFF	-	TRBV5-1	TRBJ1-1
CASSHLSGDPYEQYF	-	TRBV23-1	TRBJ2-7
CASSFLDGSSYNEQFF	-	TRBV5-6	TRBJ2-1
CATNPSTGTGTEQYF	TRBD1	TRBV6-6	TRBJ2-7
CASSQDGGSYQPQHF	-	TRBV4-1	TRBJ1-5
CASSFSQLRGRGYGYTF	TRBD1	TRBV7-9	TRBJ1-2